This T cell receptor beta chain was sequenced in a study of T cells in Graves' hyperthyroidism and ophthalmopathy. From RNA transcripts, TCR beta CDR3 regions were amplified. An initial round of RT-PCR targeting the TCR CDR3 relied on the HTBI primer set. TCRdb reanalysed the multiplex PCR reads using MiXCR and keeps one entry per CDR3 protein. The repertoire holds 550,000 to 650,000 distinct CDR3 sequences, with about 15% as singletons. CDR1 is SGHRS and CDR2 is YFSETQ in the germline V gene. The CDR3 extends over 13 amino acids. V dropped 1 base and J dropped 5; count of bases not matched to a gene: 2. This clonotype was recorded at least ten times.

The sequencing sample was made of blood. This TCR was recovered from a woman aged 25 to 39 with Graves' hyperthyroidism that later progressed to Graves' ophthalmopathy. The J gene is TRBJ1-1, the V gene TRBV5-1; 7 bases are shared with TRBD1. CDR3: CASSLQGVTEAFF. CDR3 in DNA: TGCGCCAGCAGCTTGCAGGGGGTGACTGAAGCTTTCTTT.